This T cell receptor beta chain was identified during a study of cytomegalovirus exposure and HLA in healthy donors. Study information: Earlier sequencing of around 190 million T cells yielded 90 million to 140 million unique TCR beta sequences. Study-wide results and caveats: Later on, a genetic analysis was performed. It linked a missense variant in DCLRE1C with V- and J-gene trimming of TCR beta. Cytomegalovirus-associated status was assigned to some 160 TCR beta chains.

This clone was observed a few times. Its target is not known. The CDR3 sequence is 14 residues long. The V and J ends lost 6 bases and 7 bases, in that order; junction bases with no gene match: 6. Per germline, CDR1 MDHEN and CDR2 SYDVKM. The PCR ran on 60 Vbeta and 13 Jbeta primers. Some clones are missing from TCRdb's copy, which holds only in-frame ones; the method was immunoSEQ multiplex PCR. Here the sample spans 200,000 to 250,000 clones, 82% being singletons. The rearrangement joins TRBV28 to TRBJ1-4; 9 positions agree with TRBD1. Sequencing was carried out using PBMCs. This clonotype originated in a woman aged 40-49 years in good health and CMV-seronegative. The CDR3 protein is CASSSQGAGEKLFF. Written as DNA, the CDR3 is TGTGCCAGCAGCTCACAGGGGGCGGGTGAAAAACTGTTTTTT.